The 22 T cell receptor beta chains reported below all come from one sample, sequenced in a study of T cell responses to AZD1222 COVID-19 vaccine (dated by TCRdb to 2020 to 2022). Receptor libraries were prepared by the immunoSEQ multiplex PCR assay. As stored in TCRdb, this immuneACCESS dataset retains in-frame rearrangements with V and J assigned. A fraction of the clones does not appear; measured against another copy, unresolved V genes explain less than half of the discrepancy, and the remainder lacks a known reason. Counted in this sample were about 150,000 clones; just over 90% of them appeared once. The leading ten clones occupy less than 3% of the sample. This sample's time point label indicates: baseline before first vaccination. The sample here was peripheral blood, taken on day 0 of AZD1222 vaccination. The source is an adult in good health.

CDR3 sequence (DNA): TGTGCCAGCAGCTCAGACAGGGGGGAACTGTTTTTT. Translated: CASSSDRGELFF. The chain joins TRBV7-2 to TRBJ1-4; TRBD1 matches at 9 bases. CDR3 length: 12 amino acids. With V trimmed by 4 bases and J by 12 bases, 3 bases remained unmatched. From germline, CDR1 is SGHTA and CDR2 FQGNSA.

The V call is TRBV12-3 or TRBV12-4, the J call TRBJ1-5; D remains ambiguous. The CDR3 covers 11 residues. Trimming left V 8 bases short and J 11 bases short, with 13 bases between. In DNA, the CDR3 is TGTGCCAGCGGAGTAGAAATGACCCAGCATTTT. Amino acid sequence: CASGVEMTQHF.

The chain combines TRBV7-2 with TRBJ1-1; weak D call: TRBD1 (5 bases). V lost 1 base to trimming and J lost 5 bases, with 11 bases between them. CDR1 is SGHTA and CDR2 is FQGNSA in the germline V gene. CDR3 length equals 14 residues. The CDR3 spells CASSLGWGGTEAFF. The CDR3 DNA is TGTGCCAGCAGCTTAGGGTGGGGGGGGACTGAAGCTTTCTTT. The full variable domain, in which reference TRBV7-2 and TRBJ1-1 provide the parts outside the CDR3, is GAGVSQSPSNKVTEKGKDVELRCDPISGHTALYWYRQSLGQGLEFLIYFQGNSAPDKSGLPSDRFSAERTGGSVSTLTIQRTQQEDSAVYLCASSLGWGGTEAFFGQGTRLTVV.

The chain combines TRBV7-3 with TRBJ2-1, with 9 nucleotides matching TRBD2. Trimming took 2 bases from V and 6 from J; bases not matched to a gene: 11. Per the germline V gene, CDR1 is SGHTA and CDR2 is FQGTGA. The CDR3 spans 17 residues. CDR3 protein: CASSLGDPGLAPNEQFF. The DNA for the CDR3 is TGTGCCAGCAGCTTAGGAGACCCGGGACTAGCTCCCAATGAGCAGTTCTTC.

The rearrangement uses TRBV2 and TRBJ2-2; possible D gene TRBD1, 7 bases. This CDR3 has 14 residues. V was clipped by 2 bases and J by 4 bases, with 8 bases between them. The germline CDR1 and CDR2 sequences are SNHLY and FYNNEI. DNA for the CDR3: TGTGCCAGCAGTGAACAGGGGGGCACCGGGGAGCTGTTTTTT. It yields the protein CASSEQGGTGELFF.

This chain joins TRBV6-1 and TRBJ1-1; the D is unclear. Germline CDR1 reads MNHNS; CDR2 reads SASEGT. Trimming cost V 2 bases and J 6 bases, with 13 bases left between them. The CDR3 runs 14 residues. Here the CDR3 reads CASSETWRAAEAFF. The CDR3 nucleotides read TGTGCCAGCAGTGAAACCTGGCGGGCGGCTGAAGCTTTCTTT.

The CDR3 region is CASSPPGTLRETQYF. The CDR3 DNA reads as TGCGCCAGCAGTCCCCCCGGGACCCTGAGGGAGACCCAGTACTTC. The genes are TRBV5-1 and TRBJ2-5; either TRBD1 or TRBD2 may fit D (5 bases each). The CDR3 loop spans 15 amino acids. V was cut by 5 bases and J by 5 bases, with 19 bases left in between. Germline CDR1 SGHRS, CDR2 YFSETQ.

The chain carries TRBV5-5 and TRBJ2-2; TRBD1 aligns across 7 bases. The CDR3 covers 17 residues. V dropped 4 bases and J dropped 0; count of bases not matched to a gene: 9. CDR1 is SGHKS and CDR2 is YYEKEE in the germline V gene (reference sequence). The chain's CDR3 is CASSPIGTGANTGELFF. CDR3 in DNA: TGTGCCAGCAGCCCCATCGGCACAGGGGCGAACACCGGGGAGCTGTTTTTT.

The rearrangement links TRBV6-5 to TRBJ2-2; D perhaps matches TRBD1 (6 bases). Looked up from germline, CDR1 is MNHEY and CDR2 is SVGAGI. V was pared by 4 bases and J by 4 bases, with 16 bases between. This CDR3 comprises 16 residues. The CDR3 reads CASSSPGQSTTGELFF. The CDR3 DNA reads as TGTGCCAGCAGTTCCCCGGGACAAAGCACCACCGGGGAGCTGTTTTTT.

V gene TRBV5-8 combines with J gene TRBJ2-2; 9 bases agree with TRBD2. CDR3 length: 14 residues. Germline V gene lookup returns CDR1 SGHTS and CDR2 YDEGEE. With 3 bases clipped from V and 9 bases from J, the junction kept 6 bases outside the gene matches. The CDR3: CASSSYSGGRELFF. CDR3 nucleotide sequence: TGTGCCAGCAGCTCATATAGCGGGGGCAGGGAGCTGTTTTTT.

The J gene is TRBJ1-4, the V gene TRBV6-5; 10 positions match TRBD1. The CDR3 contains 13 residues. Germline V gene data show CDR1 as MNHEY and CDR2 as SVGAGI. J lost 8 bases, V lost 10 bases, and 7 bases had no gene match. The CDR3 coding sequence is TGTGCCAACCCGGACAGGGGGGAGGAAAAACTGTTTTTT. Translation: CANPDRGEEKLFF.

This chain joins TRBV4-1 and TRBJ2-7; maybe TRBD2 (6 bases). This CDR3 comprises 15 residues. V was trimmed by 0 bases and J by 4 bases, leaving 13 bases between them. In germline, CDR1 is MGHRA, CDR2 YSYEKL. CDR3 DNA sequence: TGCGCCAGCAGCCAAGATCCAGCAGGGAGGTACGAGCAGTACTTC. It encodes CASSQDPAGRYEQYF.

This clone appeared once. The chain recombines TRBV27 with TRBJ2-7; possibly TRBD1 for D (6 bases). The CDR3 loop spans 12 amino acids. The germline CDR1 and CDR2 sequences are MNHEY and SMNVEV (reference sequence). Trimming took off 9 bases at V and 6 bases at J, with 15 bases between the two ends. This CDR3 is CASWAGVGEQYF. The CDR3 DNA reads TGTGCCAGTTGGGCAGGGGTTGGCGAGCAGTACTTC.

The J gene is TRBJ1-1, the V gene TRBV4-1; maybe TRBD1 (6 bases). Trimming took off 0 bases at V and 5 bases at J, with 13 bases between the two ends. The germline gives CDR1 MGHRA, CDR2 YSYEKL. The CDR3 extends over 15 amino acids. CDR3 in amino acids: CASSQDAQGGTEAFF. For the CDR3, the DNA is TGCGCCAGCAGCCAAGATGCACAGGGAGGAACTGAAGCTTTCTTT.

The table lists this clone with a few counts. The chain employs TRBV6-2 or TRBV6-3 and TRBJ2-5; D gene uncertain. Germline values: CDR1 MNHEY, CDR2 SVGEGT. This CDR3 is built from 13 residues. V was trimmed by 0 bases and J by 5 bases, leaving 7 bases between them. The chain's CDR3 is CASSYSVSETQYF. The CDR3 DNA reads as TGTGCCAGCAGTTACTCTGTGTCGGAGACCCAGTACTTC.

The chain employs TRBV6-4 and TRBJ1-6; D not resolved. CDR3 length: 16 residues. Per the germline V gene, CDR1 is MRHNA and CDR2 is SNTAGT. The ends were cut back, 6 bases at V and 4 bases at J, with 16 bases in the middle. DNA of the CDR3: TGTGCCAGCAGAACCCGACGGGTACCTTATAATTCACCCCTCCACTTT. This gives the protein CASRTRRVPYNSPLHF.

This clone was detected only once. The chain uses TRBV18 and TRBJ2-3; D possibly corresponds to TRBD2 (7 bases). Germline CDR1 and CDR2: KGHSH and LQKENI. V gave up 6 bases and J gave up 5 bases, with 18 bases separating them. The CDR3 totals 15 residues. The CDR3 sequence: CASSTRRGALDTQYF. In DNA form, the CDR3 reads TGTGCCAGCTCCACCCGACGGGGGGCCCTAGATACGCAGTATTTT.

The V gene is TRBV5-1, the J gene TRBJ1-1, with D possibly matching TRBD1 (6 bases). Germline V gene sequence: CDR1 SGHRS, CDR2 YFSETQ. The CDR3 consists of 14 residues. Trimming removed 4 bases at V and 0 bases at J, with 10 bases between. The CDR3 sequence is CASSQGQLNTEAFF. In DNA form, the CDR3 reads TGCGCCAGCAGCCAGGGACAACTGAACACTGAAGCTTTCTTT. The full variable domain, in which reference TRBV5-1 and TRBJ1-1 provide the parts outside the CDR3, is KAGVTQTPRYLIKTRGQQVTLSCSPISGHRSVSWYQQTPGQGLQFLFEYFSETQRNKGNFPGRFSGRQFSNSRSEMNVSTLELGDSALYLCASSQGQLNTEAFFGQGTRLTVV.

The rearrangement links TRBV29-1 to TRBJ2-7, with D possibly TRBD2 on 6 matching bases. Trimming took off 6 bases at V and 7 bases at J, with 19 bases between the two ends. Germline V gene data show CDR1 as SQVTM and CDR2 as ANQGSEA. CDR3 length: 13 residues. Here the CDR3 DNA reads TGCAGCGTGTTGGGACTGAGTTCTGGAGAGCAGTACTTC. Residues: CSVLGLSSGEQYF.

The genes are TRBV9 and TRBJ2-2, with 7 bases aligning to TRBD2. The CDR3 sequence is 14 residues long. The germline V gene has CDR1 SGDLS and CDR2 YYNGEE. V shed 1 base, J shed 3 bases, and the junction held 0 bases outside the gene matches. CDR3 residues: CASSVLADTGELFF. As DNA, the CDR3 is TGTGCCAGCAGCGTACTAGCGGACACCGGGGAGCTGTTTTTT. The variable domain in full, with the rest retrieved from reference TRBV9 and TRBJ2-2, is DSGVTQTPKHLITATGQRVTLRCSPRSGDLSVYWYQQSLDQGLQFLIQYYNGEERAKGNILERFSAQQFPDLHSELNLSSLELGDSALYFCASSVLADTGELFFGEGSRLTVL.

This clone was counted only a few times. The chain combines TRBV7-8 with TRBJ2-7; 11 nucleotides line up with TRBD2. The ends lost 7 bases at V and 2 bases at J; junction bases unmatched: 7. This CDR3 has 15 amino acids. Germline values: CDR1 SGHVS, CDR2 FQNEAQ. The CDR3 DNA reads TGTGCCAGCACCCAACTAGCGGGGGTCACCTACGAGCAGTACTTC. Amino acid sequence: CASTQLAGVTYEQYF.

The chain has TRBV4-2 and TRBJ1-2; no clear D. Trimming cost V 4 bases and J 6 bases, with 21 bases left between them. The CDR3 runs to 16 residues. CDR1 is LGHNA and CDR2 is YNFKEQ in the germline V gene. The CDR3 spells CASSRRVAGTSDGYTF. CDR3 DNA: TGTGCCAGCAGCCGCCGAGTGGCGGGCACTAGCGATGGCTACACCTTC.